The 18 T cell receptor beta chains below come from one sample, sequenced in a study of T cells after yellow fever vaccination. TCRdb reprocessed the 5' RACE reads via MiXCR and lists one record per CDR3 protein. The repertoire holds about 330,000 distinct CDR3 sequences, with roughly 3.9% as singletons. This specimen consisted of PBMCs, obtained 5 days after the yellow fever booster vaccination. The receptor source for this set is a young man who received the YFV17D yellow fever vaccine.

This clonotype was seen a few times. The V and J genes are TRBV7-2 and TRBJ1-5, with D possibly TRBD1 on 5 matching bases. The CDR3 contains 15 residues. CDR1 is SGHTA and CDR2 is FQGNSA in the germline V gene. Trimming shortened V by 8 bases and J by 1 base, and 15 bases separated the two germline ends. CDR3 nucleotides: TGTGCCAGCCTCAGGGATCCACTCAGCAATCAGCCCCAGCATTTT. Translating it yields CASLRDPLSNQPQHF.

In its sample, this clonotype was seen many times. The rearrangement joins TRBV5-1 to TRBJ1-6, with TRBD1 matching over 9 bases. Germline assignment: CDR1 SGHRS and CDR2 YFSETQ. Trimming at V came to 0 bases and at J to 10 bases, leaving 5 bases not matched to a gene. The CDR3 is 15 amino acids. The CDR3, as DNA: TGCGCCAGCAGCTTGGGGACAGGGGCAGGATCACCCCTCCACTTT. Translated, it gives CASSLGTGAGSPLHF.

This clonotype was observed a handful of times. This chain joins TRBV20-1 and TRBJ1-1; D is undetermined. Germline CDR1 is DFQATT and CDR2 is SNEGSKA (reference sequence). The germline V and J ends were trimmed by 2 bases and 3 bases, with 10 bases remaining between them. The CDR3 is 13 residues long. For the CDR3, the DNA is TGCAGTGCTAGAAAGGTGGTAGACACTGAAGCTTTCTTT. Its translation is CSARKVVDTEAFF.

V is TRBV9 and J is TRBJ2-7; D remains ambiguous. CDR1 is SGDLS, CDR2 YYNGEE, per germline. V was pared by 5 bases and J by 5 bases, with 14 bases between. This CDR3 is built from 13 residues. For the CDR3, the DNA is TGTGCCAGCAGTGTCACGGGTCAGAACGAGCAGTACGTC. It encodes CASSVTGQNEQYV.

In this sample, this clonotype turned up a few times. The chain combines TRBV10-2 with TRBJ1-3; D gene uncertain. Per germline, CDR1 WSHSY and CDR2 SAAADI. The CDR3 is made up of 14 amino acids. V was shortened by 8 bases and J by 0 bases, with 11 bases between the two germline ends. Here the CDR3 reads CASGPSGSGNTIYF. The CDR3 bases are TGCGCCAGCGGCCCAAGTGGCTCTGGAAACACCATATATTTT.

The chain employs TRBV28 and TRBJ1-2, with 9 nucleotides matching TRBD1. Germline-derived CDR1 and CDR2 are MDHEN and SYDVKM. V shed 6 bases and J 4 bases; nucleotides not matched to a gene: 6. The CDR3 is 14 amino acids. The CDR3, as DNA: TGTGCCAGCAGGGGACAGGGTATTAGCTATGGCTACACCTTC. It codes for CASRGQGISYGYTF.

This clonotype has more than one count but fewer than ten. The chain has TRBV18 and TRBJ1-2; D might be TRBD1 (6 bases). Trimming pared 4 bases from V and 4 bases from J, leaving 19 bases between. The CDR3 covers 16 residues. CDR1 and CDR2 (germline): KGHSH, LQKENI. The CDR3 loop reads CASSLAGAARSYGYTF. The CDR3 coding sequence is TGTGCCAGCTCACTGGCGGGGGCAGCCAGGAGCTATGGCTACACCTTC.

This clonotype was seen only a few times. The J gene is TRBJ2-1, the V gene TRBV9; D perhaps matches TRBD2 (6 bases). Germline CDR1 is SGDLS and CDR2 is YYNGEE. Trimming shortened V by 4 bases and J by 8 bases, and 16 bases separated the two germline ends. The CDR3 runs 14 residues. The CDR3: CASSRVGPGDEQFF. As DNA, the CDR3 is TGTGCCAGCAGCCGAGTTGGGCCGGGGGATGAGCAGTTCTTC.

Only a few counts were recorded for this clonotype. The chain is built from TRBV6-6 and TRBJ2-3, with 10 bases fitting TRBD1. V shed 0 bases, J shed 1 base, and the junction held 10 bases outside the gene matches. Germline CDR1 and CDR2: MNHNY and SVGAGI (reference sequence). The CDR3 length is 19 residues. Here the CDR3 DNA reads TGTGCCAGCAGTTACTCTGCCTCCGGGACAGGGGACCGCACAGATACGCAGTATTTT. Its translation is CASSYSASGTGDRTDTQYF.

This clonotype was observed at least ten times. The chain carries TRBV15 and TRBJ1-4, with unresolved D. The CDR3 loop spans 14 amino acids. Germline CDR1 LNHNV, CDR2 YYDKDF (reference sequence). V dropped 4 bases and J dropped 6 bases, with 12 bases sitting between them. The CDR3 region has the DNA TGTGCCACCAGCACTGTAGACGGATATGAAAAACTGTTTTTT. This gives the protein CATSTVDGYEKLFF.

This clonotype was counted a few times. The chain employs TRBV15 and TRBJ1-5; possibly TRBD1 for D (5 bases). From germline, CDR1 is LNHNV and CDR2 YYDKDF (reference sequence). V was clipped by 3 bases and J by 4 bases, with 7 bases between them. The CDR3 has 13 amino acids. CDR3 amino acids: CATSRDINQPQHF. CDR3 DNA sequence: TGTGCCACCAGCAGGGACATAAATCAGCCCCAGCATTTT.

In its sample, this clonotype was seen many times. The chain links TRBV12-3 or TRBV12-4 to TRBJ1-1; 8 bases are shared with TRBD1. V trimming: 6 bases; J trimming: 4 bases; junction bases outside the gene matches: 19. The CDR3 totals 18 residues. CDR3 sequence: CASSPTVLPKTGATEAFF. The CDR3 nucleotides read TGTGCCAGCAGCCCAACCGTCCTGCCCAAGACAGGGGCCACTGAAGCTTTCTTT.

The sample holds many counts of this clonotype. The V and J genes are TRBV6-2 or TRBV6-3 and TRBJ2-7, with a possible D match to TRBD1 (6 bases). The germline CDR1 and CDR2 sequences are MNHEY and SVGEGT. This CDR3 is 15 amino acids long. With 0 bases removed from V and 2 bases from J, the gap between germline ends came to 11 bases. In DNA, the CDR3 is TGTGCCAGCAGTTACTCGGGGACATCACCCTACGAGCAGTACTTC. As protein: CASSYSGTSPYEQYF.

This clonotype was seen only a few times. The gene calls are TRBV9 and TRBJ2-5; D call uncertain. The CDR3 totals 14 residues. V was cut by 2 bases and J by 2 bases, with 10 bases left in between. From germline, CDR1 is SGDLS and CDR2 YYNGEE. CDR3 residues: CASSVNGGQETQYF. CDR3 sequence (DNA): TGTGCCAGCAGCGTGAATGGTGGACAAGAGACCCAGTACTTC.

The chain has TRBV10-3 and TRBJ2-3; TRBD2 agrees at 11 bases. Trimming cost V 0 bases and J 4 bases; bases outside gene matches: 0. The CDR3 has 15 residues. Germline V gene sequence: CDR1 ENHRY, CDR2 SYGVKD. Written as DNA, the CDR3 is TGTGCCATCAGTGAGTCTAGCGGGGGGGCAGATACGCAGTATTTT. It specifies CAISESSGGADTQYF.

This clonotype was seen ten or more times. The chain uses TRBV7-2 and TRBJ1-2; D not certain. CDR1 is SGHTA, CDR2 FQGNSA, per germline. The CDR3 spans 17 residues. Trimming stripped 5 bases from V and 8 bases from J, with 27 bases between. CDR3 protein: CASSADGWATAYMGYTF. CDR3 sequence (DNA): TGTGCCAGCAGCGCAGATGGGTGGGCGACTGCCTATATGGGCTACACCTTC.

This rearrangement joins TRBV6-2 or TRBV6-3 to TRBJ2-5, with TRBD1 identical over 7 bases. The CDR3 sequence is 15 residues long. Germline CDR1 reads MNHEY; CDR2 reads SVGEGT. Losses at the gene ends were 0 bases for V and 3 bases for J; bases not matched to a gene: 4. CDR3 region: CASSYSGTEEETQYF. CDR3 sequence (DNA): TGTGCCAGCAGTTACTCGGGGACAGAAGAAGAGACCCAGTACTTC.

This clonotype turned up a few times. The J gene is TRBJ1-2, the V gene TRBV7-9, with no clear D. Germline CDR1 is SEHNR and CDR2 is FQNEAQ (reference sequence). Trimming removed 7 bases from V and 3 bases from J, with 18 bases in between. The CDR3 extends over 15 amino acids. CDR3 coding DNA: TGTGCCAGCATCACCCTGGCAGGACCCGACTATGGCTACACCTTC. This sequence encodes CASITLAGPDYGYTF. Together with reference TRBV7-9 and TRBJ1-2, the CDR3 gives the full variable domain: DTGVSQNPRHKITKRGQNVTFRCDPISEHNRLYWYRQTLGQGPEFLTYFQNEAQLEKSRLLSDRFSAERPKGSFSTLEIQRTEQGDSAMYLCASITLAGPDYGYTFGSGTRLTVV.